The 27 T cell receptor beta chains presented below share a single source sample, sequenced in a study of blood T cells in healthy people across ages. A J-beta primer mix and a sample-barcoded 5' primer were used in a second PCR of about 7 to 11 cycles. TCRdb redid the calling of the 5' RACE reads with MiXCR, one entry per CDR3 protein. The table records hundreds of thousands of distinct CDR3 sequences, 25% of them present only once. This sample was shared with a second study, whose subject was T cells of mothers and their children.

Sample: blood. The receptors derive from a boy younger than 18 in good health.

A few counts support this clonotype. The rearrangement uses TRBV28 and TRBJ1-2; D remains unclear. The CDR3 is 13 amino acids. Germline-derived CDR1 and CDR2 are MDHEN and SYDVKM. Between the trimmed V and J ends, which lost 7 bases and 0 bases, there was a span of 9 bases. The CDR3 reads CASTEGTNYGYTF. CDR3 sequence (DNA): TGTGCCAGCACAGAAGGCACTAACTATGGCTACACCTTC.

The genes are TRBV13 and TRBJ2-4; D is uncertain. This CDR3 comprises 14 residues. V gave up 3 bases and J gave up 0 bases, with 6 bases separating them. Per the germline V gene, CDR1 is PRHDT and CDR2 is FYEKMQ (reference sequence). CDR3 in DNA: TGTGCCAGCAGCTTGCTGCCAGCCAAAAACATTCAGTACTTC. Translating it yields CASSLLPAKNIQYF.

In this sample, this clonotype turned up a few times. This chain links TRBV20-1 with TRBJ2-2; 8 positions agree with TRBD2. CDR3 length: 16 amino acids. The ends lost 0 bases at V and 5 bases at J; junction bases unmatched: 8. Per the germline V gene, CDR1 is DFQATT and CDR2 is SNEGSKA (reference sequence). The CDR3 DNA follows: TGCAGTGCTAGAGATTGGATAGCGGGGTTAACCGGGGAGCTGTTTTTT. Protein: CSARDWIAGLTGELFF.

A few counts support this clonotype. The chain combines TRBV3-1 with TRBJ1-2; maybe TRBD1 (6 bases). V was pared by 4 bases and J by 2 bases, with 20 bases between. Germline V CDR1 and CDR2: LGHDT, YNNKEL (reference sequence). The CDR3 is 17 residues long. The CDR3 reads CASSRLTLTGKNYGYTF. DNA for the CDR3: TGTGCCAGCAGCCGCTTGACGTTAACAGGGAAAAACTATGGCTACACCTTC.

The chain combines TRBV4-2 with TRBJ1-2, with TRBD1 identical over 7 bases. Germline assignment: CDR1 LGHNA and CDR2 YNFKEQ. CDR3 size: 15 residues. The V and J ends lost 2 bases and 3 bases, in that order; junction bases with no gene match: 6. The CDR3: CASSQSLQGDYGYTF. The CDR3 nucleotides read TGTGCCAGCAGCCAAAGCCTTCAGGGGGACTATGGCTACACCTTC.

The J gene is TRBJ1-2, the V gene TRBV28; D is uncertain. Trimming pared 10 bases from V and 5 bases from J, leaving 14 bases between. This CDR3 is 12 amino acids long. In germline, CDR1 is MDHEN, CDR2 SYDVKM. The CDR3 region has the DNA TGTGCCACCTACCTTGAACTATATGGCTACACCTTC. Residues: CATYLELYGYTF.

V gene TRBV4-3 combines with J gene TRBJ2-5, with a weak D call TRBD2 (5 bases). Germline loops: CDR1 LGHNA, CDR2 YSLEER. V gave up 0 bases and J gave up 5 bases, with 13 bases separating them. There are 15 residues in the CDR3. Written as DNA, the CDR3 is TGCGCCAGCAGCCAAGATCTTCCGACGGGGGAGACCCAGTACTTC. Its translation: CASSQDLPTGETQYF.

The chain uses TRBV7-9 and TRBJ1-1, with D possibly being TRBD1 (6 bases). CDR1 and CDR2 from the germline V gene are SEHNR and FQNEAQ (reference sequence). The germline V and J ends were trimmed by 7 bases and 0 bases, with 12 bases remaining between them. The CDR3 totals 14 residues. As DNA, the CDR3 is TGTGCCAGCACCCGCAGACAGGTGAACACTGAAGCTTTCTTT. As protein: CASTRRQVNTEAFF.

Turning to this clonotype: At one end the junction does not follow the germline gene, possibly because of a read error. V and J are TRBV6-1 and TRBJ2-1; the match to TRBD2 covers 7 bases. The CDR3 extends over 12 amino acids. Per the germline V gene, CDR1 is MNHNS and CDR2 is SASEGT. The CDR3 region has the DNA TGTGCCAGCAGTGAGGGGGGGAATGAACAGTTCTTC. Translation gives CASSEGGNEQFF.

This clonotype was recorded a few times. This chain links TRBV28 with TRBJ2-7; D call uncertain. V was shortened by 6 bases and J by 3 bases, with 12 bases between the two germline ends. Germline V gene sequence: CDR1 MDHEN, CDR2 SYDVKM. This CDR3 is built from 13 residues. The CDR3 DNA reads TGTGCCAGCAGGAAACTCCCCCTCTACGAGCAGTACTTC. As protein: CASRKLPLYEQYF.

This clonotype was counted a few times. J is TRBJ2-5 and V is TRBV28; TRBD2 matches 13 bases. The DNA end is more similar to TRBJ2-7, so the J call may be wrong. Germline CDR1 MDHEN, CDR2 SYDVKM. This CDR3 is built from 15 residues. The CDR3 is CASSETSGRYYEQYF. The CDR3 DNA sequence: TGTGCCAGCAGTGAGACTAGCGGGAGGTACTACGAGCAGTACTTC.

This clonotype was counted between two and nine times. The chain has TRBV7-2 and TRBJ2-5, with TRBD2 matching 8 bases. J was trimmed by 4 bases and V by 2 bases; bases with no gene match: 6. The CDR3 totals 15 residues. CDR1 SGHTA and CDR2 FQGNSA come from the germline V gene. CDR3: CASSLSSGGPETQYF. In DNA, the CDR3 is TGTGCCAGCAGCTTATCCTCGGGGGGGCCAGAGACCCAGTACTTC.

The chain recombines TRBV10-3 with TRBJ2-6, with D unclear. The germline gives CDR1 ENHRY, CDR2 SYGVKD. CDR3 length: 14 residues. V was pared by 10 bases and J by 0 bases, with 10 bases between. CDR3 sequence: CATRAPSGANVLTF. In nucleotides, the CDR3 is TGTGCCACCCGGGCTCCCTCTGGGGCCAACGTCCTGACTTTC.

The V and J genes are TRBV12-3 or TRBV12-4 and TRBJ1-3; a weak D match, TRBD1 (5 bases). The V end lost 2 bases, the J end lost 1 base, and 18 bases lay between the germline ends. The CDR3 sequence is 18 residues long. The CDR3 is CASSLIAGDVMSGNTIYF. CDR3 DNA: TGTGCCAGCAGTTTAATAGCGGGGGACGTTATGTCTGGAAACACCATATATTTT.

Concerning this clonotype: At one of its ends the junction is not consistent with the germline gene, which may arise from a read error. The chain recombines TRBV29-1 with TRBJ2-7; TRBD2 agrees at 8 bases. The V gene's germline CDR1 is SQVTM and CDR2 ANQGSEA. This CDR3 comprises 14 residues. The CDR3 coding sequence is TGCAGCGTTAAACTAAGCGGGAGAGCCTACGGGCAGTACTTC. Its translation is CSVKLSGRAYGQYF.

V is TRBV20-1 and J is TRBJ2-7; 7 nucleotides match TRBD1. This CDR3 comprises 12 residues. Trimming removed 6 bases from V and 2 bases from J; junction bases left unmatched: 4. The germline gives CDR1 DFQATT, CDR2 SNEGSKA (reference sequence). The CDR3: CSAPGQTYEQYF. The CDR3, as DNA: TGCAGTGCCCCGGGACAGACCTACGAGCAGTACTTC.

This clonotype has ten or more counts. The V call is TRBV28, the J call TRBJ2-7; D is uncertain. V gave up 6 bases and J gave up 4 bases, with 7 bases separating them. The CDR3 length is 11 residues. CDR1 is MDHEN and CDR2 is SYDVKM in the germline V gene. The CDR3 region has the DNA TGTGCCAGCAGGGGTACATACGAGCAGTACTTC. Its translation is CASRGTYEQYF.

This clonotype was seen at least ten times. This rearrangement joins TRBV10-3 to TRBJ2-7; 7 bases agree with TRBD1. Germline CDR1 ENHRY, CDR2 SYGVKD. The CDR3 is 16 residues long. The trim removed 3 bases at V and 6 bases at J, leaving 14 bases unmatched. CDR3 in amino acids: CAISEPGGRGFLEQYF. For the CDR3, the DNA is TGTGCCATCAGTGAACCCGGTGGCAGGGGGTTCCTCGAGCAGTACTTC.

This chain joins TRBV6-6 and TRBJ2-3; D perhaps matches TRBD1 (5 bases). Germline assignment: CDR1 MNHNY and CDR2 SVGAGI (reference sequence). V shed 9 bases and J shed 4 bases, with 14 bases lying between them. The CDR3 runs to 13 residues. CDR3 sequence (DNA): TGTGCCAGTTCAGGGTGGGGCTCAGATACGCAGTATTTT. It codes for CASSGWGSDTQYF.

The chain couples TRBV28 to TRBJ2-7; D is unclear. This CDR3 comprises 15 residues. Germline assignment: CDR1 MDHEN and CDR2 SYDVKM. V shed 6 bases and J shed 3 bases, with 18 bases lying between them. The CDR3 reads CASSHRKDLSYEQYF. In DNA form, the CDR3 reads TGTGCCAGCAGCCATCGGAAGGACCTAAGCTACGAGCAGTACTTC.

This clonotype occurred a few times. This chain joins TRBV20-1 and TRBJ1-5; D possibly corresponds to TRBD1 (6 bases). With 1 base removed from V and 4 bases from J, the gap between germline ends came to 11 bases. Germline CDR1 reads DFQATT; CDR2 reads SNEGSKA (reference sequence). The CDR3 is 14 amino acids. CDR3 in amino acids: CSARGRTANQPQHF. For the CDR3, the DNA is TGCAGTGCTAGAGGTAGGACAGCGAATCAGCCCCAGCATTTT.

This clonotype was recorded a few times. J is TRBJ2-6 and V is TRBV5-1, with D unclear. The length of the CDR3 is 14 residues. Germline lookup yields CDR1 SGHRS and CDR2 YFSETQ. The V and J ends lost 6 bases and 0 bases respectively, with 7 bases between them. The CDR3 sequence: CASKSISGANVLTF. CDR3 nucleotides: TGCGCCAGCAAAAGTATCTCTGGGGCCAACGTCCTGACTTTC.

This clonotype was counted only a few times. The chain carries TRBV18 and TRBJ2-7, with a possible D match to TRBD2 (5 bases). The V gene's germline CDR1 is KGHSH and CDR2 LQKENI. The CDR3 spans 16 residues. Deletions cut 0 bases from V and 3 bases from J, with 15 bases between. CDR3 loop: CASSPPLWEFNYEQYF. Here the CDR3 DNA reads TGTGCCAGCTCACCACCTTTGTGGGAGTTCAACTACGAGCAGTACTTC.

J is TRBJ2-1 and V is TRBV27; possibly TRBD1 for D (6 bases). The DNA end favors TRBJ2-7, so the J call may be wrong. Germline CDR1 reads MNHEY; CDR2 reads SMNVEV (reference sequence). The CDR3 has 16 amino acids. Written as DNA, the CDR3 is TGTGCCAGCAGTTTATCGGCTACAGGGACGGTGTGGGAGCAGTACTTC. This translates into CASSLSATGTVWEQYF.

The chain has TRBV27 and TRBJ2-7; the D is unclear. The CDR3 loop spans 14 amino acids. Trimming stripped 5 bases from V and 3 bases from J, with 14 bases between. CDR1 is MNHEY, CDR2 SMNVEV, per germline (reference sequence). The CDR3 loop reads CASSTNYGDYEQYF. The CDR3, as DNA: TGTGCCAGCAGTACCAACTACGGCGACTACGAGCAGTACTTC.

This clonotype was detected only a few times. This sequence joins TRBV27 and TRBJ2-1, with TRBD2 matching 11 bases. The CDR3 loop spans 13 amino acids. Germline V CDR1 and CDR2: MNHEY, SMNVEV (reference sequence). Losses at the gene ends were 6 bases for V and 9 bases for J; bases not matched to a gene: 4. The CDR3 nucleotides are TGTGCCAGCAGGACTAGCGGGATATCTGAGCAGTTCTTC. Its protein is CASRTSGISEQFF.

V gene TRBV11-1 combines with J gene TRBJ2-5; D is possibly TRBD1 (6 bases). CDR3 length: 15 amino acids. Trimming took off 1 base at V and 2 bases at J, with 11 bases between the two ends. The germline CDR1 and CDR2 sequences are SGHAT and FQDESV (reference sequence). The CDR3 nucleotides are TGTGCCAGCAGCTTAGAGTGGGGGCTACAAGAGACCCAGTACTTC. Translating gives CASSLEWGLQETQYF.